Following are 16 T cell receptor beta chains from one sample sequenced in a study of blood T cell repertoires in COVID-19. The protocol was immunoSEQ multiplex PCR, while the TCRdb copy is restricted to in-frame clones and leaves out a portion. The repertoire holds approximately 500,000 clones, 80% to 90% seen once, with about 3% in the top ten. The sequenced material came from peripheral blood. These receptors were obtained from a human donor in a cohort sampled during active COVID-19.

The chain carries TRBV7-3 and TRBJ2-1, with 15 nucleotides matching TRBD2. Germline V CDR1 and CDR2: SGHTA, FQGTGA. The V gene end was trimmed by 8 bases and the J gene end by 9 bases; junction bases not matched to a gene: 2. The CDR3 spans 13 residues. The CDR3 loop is CASRTSGRGEQFF. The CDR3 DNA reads TGTGCCAGCCGGACTAGCGGGAGGGGTGAGCAGTTCTTC.

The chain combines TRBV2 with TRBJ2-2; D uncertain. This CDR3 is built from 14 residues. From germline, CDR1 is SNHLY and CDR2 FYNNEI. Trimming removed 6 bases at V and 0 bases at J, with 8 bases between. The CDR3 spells CASRPRTNTGELFF. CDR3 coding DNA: TGTGCCAGCAGACCGAGAACGAACACCGGGGAGCTGTTTTTT.

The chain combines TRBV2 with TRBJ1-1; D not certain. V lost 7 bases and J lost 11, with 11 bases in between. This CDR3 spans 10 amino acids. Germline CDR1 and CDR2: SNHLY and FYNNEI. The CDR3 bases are TGTGCCAGCATCCACAACACGGCTTTCTTT. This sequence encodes CASIHNTAFF.

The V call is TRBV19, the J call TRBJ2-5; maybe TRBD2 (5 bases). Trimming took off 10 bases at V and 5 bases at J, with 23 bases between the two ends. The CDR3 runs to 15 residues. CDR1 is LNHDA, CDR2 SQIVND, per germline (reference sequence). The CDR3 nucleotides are TGTGCCACTCGATCCTTGGGGAGTAACCGGGAGACCCAGTACTTC. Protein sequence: CATRSLGSNRETQYF.

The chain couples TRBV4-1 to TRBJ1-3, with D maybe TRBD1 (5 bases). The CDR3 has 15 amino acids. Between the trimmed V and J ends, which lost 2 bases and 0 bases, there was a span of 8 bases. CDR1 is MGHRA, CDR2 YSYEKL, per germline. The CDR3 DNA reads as TGCGCCAGCAGCCAACAGGGTAGCTCTGGAAACACCATATATTTT. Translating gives CASSQQGSSGNTIYF.

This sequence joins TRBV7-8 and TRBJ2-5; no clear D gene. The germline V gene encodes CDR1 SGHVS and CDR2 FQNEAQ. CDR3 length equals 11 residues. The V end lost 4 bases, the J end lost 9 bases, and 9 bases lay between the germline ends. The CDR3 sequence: CASSSTRAQYF. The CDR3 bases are TGTGCCAGCAGCTCTACCCGGGCCCAGTACTTC. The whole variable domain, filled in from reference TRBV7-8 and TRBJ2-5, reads GAGVSQSPRYKVAKRGQDVALRCDPISGHVSLFWYQQALGQGPEFLTYFQNEAQLDKSGLPSDRFFAERPEGSVSTLKIQRTQQEDSAVYLCASSSTRAQYFGPGTRLLVL.

The DNA of the CDR3 is TGTGCCAGCAGTGAGCCTAGGCGGGGGGGAGAAAAACTGTTTTTT. Translating gives CASSEPRRGGEKLFF. The chain carries TRBV25-1 and TRBJ1-4; TRBD1 might be the D (5 bases). This CDR3 is built from 15 residues. Trimming left V 3 bases short and J 8 bases short, with 16 bases between. Germline V gene sequence: CDR1 MGHDK, CDR2 SYGVNS.

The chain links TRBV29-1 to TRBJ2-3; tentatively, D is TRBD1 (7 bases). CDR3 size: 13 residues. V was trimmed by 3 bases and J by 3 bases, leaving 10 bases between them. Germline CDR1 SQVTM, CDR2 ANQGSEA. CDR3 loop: CSVDQGGTDTQYF. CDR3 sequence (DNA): TGCAGCGTTGACCAGGGGGGAACAGATACGCAGTATTTT.

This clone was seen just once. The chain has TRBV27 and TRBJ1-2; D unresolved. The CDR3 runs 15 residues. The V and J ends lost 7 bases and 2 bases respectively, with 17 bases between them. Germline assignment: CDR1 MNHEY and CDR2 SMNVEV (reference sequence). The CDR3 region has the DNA TGTGCCAGCACTCCCTATCAACCGGGAAACTATGGCTACACCTTC. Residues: CASTPYQPGNYGYTF.

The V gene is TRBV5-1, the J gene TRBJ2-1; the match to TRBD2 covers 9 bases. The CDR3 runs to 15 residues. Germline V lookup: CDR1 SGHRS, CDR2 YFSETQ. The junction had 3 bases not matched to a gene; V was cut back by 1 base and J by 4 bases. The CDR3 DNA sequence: TGCGCCAGCAGCTTGACTAGCGGGCGGTACAATGAGCAGTTCTTC. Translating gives CASSLTSGRYNEQFF.

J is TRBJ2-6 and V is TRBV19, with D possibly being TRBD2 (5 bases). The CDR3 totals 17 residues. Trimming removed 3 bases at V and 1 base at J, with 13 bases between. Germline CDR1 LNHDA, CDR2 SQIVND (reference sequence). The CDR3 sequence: CASSIWTSGSGANVLTF. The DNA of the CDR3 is TGTGCCAGTAGTATCTGGACCTCGGGGTCTGGGGCCAACGTCCTGACTTTC.

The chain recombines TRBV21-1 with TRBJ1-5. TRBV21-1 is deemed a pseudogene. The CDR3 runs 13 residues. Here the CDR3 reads CARSRSGNQPQHF. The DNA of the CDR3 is TGTGCCCGATCTAGGAGCGGCAATCAGCCCCAGCATTTT.

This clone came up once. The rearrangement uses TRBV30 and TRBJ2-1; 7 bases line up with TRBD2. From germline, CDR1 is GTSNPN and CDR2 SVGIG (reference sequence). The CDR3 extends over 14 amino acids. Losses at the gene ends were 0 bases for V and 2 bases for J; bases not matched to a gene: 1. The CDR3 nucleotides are TGTGCCTGGAGTGTACTAGCGACCTACAATGAGCAGTTCTTC. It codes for CAWSVLATYNEQFF. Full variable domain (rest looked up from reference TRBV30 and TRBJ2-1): SQTIHQWPATLVQPVGSPLSLECTVEGTSNPNLYWYRQAAGRGLQLLFYSVGIGQISSEVPQNLSASRPQDRQFILSSKKLLLSDSGFYLCAWSVLATYNEQFFGPGTRLTVL.

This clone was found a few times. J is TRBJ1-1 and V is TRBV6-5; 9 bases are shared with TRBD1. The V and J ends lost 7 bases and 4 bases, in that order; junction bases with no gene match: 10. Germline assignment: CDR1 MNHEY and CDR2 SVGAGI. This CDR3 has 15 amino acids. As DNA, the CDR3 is TGTGCCAGCAACCGACGGACAGGGGAGACCACTGAAGCTTTCTTT. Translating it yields CASNRRTGETTEAFF.

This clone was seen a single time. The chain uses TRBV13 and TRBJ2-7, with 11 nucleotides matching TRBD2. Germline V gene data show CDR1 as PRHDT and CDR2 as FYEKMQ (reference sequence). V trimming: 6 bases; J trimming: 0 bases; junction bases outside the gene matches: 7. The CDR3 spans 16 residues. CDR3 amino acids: CASRHRGLAGSYEQYF. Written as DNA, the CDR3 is TGTGCCAGCAGACACCGCGGACTAGCGGGCTCCTACGAGCAGTACTTC.

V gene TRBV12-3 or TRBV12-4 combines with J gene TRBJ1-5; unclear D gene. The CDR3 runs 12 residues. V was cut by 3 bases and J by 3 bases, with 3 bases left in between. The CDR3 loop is CASSFSNQPQHF. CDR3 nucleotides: TGTGCCAGCAGTTTCTCCAATCAGCCCCAGCATTTT.